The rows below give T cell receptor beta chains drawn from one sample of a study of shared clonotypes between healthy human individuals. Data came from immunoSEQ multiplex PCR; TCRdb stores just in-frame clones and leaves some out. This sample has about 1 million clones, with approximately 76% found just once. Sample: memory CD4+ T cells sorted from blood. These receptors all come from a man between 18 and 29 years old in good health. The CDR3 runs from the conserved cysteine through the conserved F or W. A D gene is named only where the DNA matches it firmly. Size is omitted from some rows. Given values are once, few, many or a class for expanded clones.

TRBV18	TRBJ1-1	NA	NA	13	TGTGCCAGCTCACCGACAGCTAACACTGAAGCTTTCTTT	CASSPTANTEAFF
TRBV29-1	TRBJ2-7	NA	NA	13	TGCAGCGTTAGGGGGGGGCAAATCCACGAGCAGTACTTC	CSVRGGQIHEQYF
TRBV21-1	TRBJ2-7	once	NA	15	TGTGCCAGCAAGGGAGACACAGCTACATCCTACGAGCAGTACTTC	CASKGDTATSYEQYF
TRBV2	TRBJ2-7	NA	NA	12	TGTGCCAGCAGCCCGACAGCCTACGAGCAGTACTTC	CASSPTAYEQYF
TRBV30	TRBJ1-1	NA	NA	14	TGTGCCTGGATATTGGTGTTACCTCCGGGTGAAGCTTTCTTT	CAWILVLPPGEAFF
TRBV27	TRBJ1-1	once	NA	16	TGTGCCAGCAGTCAACCCTCGCGGGGGATGAACACTGAAGCTTTCTTT	CASSQPSRGMNTEAFF
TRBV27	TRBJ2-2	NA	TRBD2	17	TGTGCCAGCAGTTTATCGGGGGGGACTACGAACACCGGGGAGCTGTTTTTT	CASSLSGGTTNTGELFF
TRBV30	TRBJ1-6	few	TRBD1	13	TGTGCCTGGAAGGGACAGGAGAGGTCACCCCTCCACTTT	CAWKGQERSPLHF
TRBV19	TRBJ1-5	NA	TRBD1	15	TGTGCCAGTAGTGAAACAGGGGGAAGCAATCAGCCCCAGCATTTT	CASSETGGSNQPQHF
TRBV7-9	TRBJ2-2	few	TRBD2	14	TGTGCCAGCAGCTTAACTAGCGGGGCCGGGGAGCTGTTTTTT	CASSLTSGAGELFF
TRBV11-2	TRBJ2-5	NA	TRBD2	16	TGTGCCAGCAGCTATACTCCGGGACTAGCGGGAGAGACCCAGTACTTC	CASSYTPGLAGETQYF
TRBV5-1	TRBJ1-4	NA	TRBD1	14	TGCGCCAGCAGCTTGAACAGGGGCAATGAAAAACTGTTTTTT	CASSLNRGNEKLFF
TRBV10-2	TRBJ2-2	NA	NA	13	TGCGCCAGCAGGGGACGGACGTCCGGGGAGCTGTTTTTT	CASRGRTSGELFF
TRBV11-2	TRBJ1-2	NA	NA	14	TGTGCCAGCAGCTCAACAGCAGCGCTCTATGGCTACACCTTC	CASSSTAALYGYTF
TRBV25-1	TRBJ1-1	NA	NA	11	TGTGCCAGCAGAACTACAGCGGAAGCTTTCTTT	CASRTTAEAFF
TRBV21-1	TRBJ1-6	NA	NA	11	TGTGCCAGCAGCAGGCACTCACCCCTCCACTTT	CASSRHSPLHF
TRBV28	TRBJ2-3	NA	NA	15	TGTGCCAGCAGTCAAGGCCGGTTTAGCACAGATACGCAGTATTTT	CASSQGRFSTDTQYF
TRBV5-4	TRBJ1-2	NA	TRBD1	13	TGTGCCAGCAGTCCCGACAGGGGATATGGCTACACCTTC	CASSPDRGYGYTF
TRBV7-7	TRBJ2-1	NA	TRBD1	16	TGTGCTAGCAGCTGGGAGGGACAGGGGTTTTTGCATGAGCAGTTCTTC	CASSWEGQGFLHEQFF
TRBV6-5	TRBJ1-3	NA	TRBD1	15	TGTGCCAGCAGGAGAGGGACAGCCTCTGGAAACACCATATATTTT	CASRRGTASGNTIYF
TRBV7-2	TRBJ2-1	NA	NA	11	TGTGCCAGCAGCCGGGACTTTGAGCAGTTCTTC	CASSRDFEQFF
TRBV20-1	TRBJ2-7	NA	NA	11	TGCAGTGCTAGGCTGGTTTACGAGCAGTACTTC	CSARLVYEQYF
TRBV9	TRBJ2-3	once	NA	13	TGTGCCAGCAGCGCCCCTAACACAGATACGCAGTATTTT	CASSAPNTDTQYF
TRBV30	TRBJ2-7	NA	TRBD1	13	TGTGCCTGGAGTCGACCGGGACAGCACGAGCAGTACTTC	CAWSRPGQHEQYF
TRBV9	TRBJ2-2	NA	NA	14	TGTGCCAGCGGGCTGGGCCAGAACACCGGGGAGCTGTTTTTT	CASGLGQNTGELFF
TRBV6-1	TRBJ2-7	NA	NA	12	TGTGCCAGCAGCCGCGAGGGCTACGAGCAGTACTTC	CASSREGYEQYF
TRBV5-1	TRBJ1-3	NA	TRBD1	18	TGCGCCAGCAGCCTACTTGAAAGGACAGGGGGCGCAGGGAACACCATATATTTT	CASSLLERTGGAGNTIYF